Detailed here is one TCR beta chain. Its antigen is undetermined. The CDR3 covers 17 residues. Germline assignment: CDR1 SGHDN and CDR2 FVKESK. V shed 4 bases, J shed 4 bases, and the junction held 13 bases outside the gene matches. This sample was included in a study of cytomegalovirus exposure and HLA in healthy donors. Study conclusions and caveats: Cytomegalovirus-associated TCR beta chains were listed, numbering some 180. The authors later linked a missense DCLRE1C variant to TCR beta V- and J-gene trimming.

PCR employed 60 Vbeta and 13 Jbeta primers. Libraries were prepared by immunoSEQ multiplex PCR; TCRdb keeps only in-frame clonotypes and omits some of them. Of fewer than 45,000 clones in the sample, 55% to 75% were seen once. The chain couples TRBV14 to TRBJ2-4, with 7 bases identical to TRBD2. The clonotype comes from a woman aged 25 to 39 in good health and CMV-seronegative. The sequenced sample was PBMCs. CDR3 nucleotide sequence: TGTGCCAGCAGCCCACCCGAGGAGGCGGGAGTAAAAAACATTCAGTACTTC. Encoded protein: CASSPPEEAGVKNIQYF.